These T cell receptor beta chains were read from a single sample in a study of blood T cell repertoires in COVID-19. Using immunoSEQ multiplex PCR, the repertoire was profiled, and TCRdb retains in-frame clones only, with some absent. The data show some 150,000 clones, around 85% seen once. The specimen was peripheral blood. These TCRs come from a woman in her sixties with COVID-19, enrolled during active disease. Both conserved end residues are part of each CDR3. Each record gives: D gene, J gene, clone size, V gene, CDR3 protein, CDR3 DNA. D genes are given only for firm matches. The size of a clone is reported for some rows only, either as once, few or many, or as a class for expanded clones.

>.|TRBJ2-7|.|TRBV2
CASSLSAYEQYF
TGTGCCAGCAGTCTTTCCGCCTACGAGCAGTACTTC
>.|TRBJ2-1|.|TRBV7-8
CASSTPLQGGVDEQFF
TGTGCCAGCAGCACCCCGCTTCAGGGGGGTGTCGATGAGCAGTTCTTC
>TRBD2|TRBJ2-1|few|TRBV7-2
CASRVAGTSFDEQFF
TGTGCCAGCAGGGTGGCCGGGACTAGCTTCGATGAGCAGTTCTTC
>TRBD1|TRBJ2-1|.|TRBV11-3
CASSLSTGYNEQFF
TGTGCCAGCAGCTTGTCGACAGGGTACAATGAGCAGTTCTTC
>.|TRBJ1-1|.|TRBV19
CASSIAAGPNTEAFF
TGTGCCAGTAGTATAGCAGCAGGCCCAAACACTGAAGCTTTCTTT
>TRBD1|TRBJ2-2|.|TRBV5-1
CASSLARDSWNTGELFF
TGCGCCAGCAGCTTGGCACGGGACAGTTGGAACACCGGGGAGCTGTTTTTT
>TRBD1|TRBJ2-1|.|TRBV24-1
CATSDPWTGNEQFF
TGTGCCACCAGTGATCCTTGGACAGGGAATGAGCAGTTCTTC
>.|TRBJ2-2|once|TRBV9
CASSLGKQGYLDTGELFF
TGTGCCAGCAGCCTAGGAAAACAGGGTTATTTAGACACCGGGGAGCTGTTTTTT
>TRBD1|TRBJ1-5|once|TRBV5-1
CASSVQGDQPQHF
TGCGCCAGCAGCGTCCAGGGGGATCAGCCCCAGCATTTT
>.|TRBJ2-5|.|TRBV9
CASSVTGTSQETQYF
TGTGCCAGCAGCGTGACCGGGACTTCACAAGAGACCCAGTACTTC
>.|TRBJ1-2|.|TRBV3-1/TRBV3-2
CASSQGGLEGYTF
TGTGCCAGCAGCCAAGGGGGACTTGAGGGCTACACCTTC
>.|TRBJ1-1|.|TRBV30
CAWSGGGSYTEAFF
TGTGCCTGGAGTGGGGGGGGGTCTTACACTGAAGCTTTCTTT
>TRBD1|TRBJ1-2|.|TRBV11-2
CASSFTGDYGYTF
TGTGCCAGCAGCTTTACAGGGGACTATGGCTACACCTTC
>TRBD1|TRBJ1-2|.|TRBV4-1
CASSQDPTGGLGYGYTF
TGCGCCAGCAGCCAAGACCCTACAGGGGGCTTAGGCTATGGCTACACCTTC
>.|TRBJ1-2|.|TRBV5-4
CASSLALGEIDGYTF
TGTGCCAGCAGCTTGGCCCTCGGGGAAATCGATGGCTACACCTTC
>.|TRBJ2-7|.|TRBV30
CAWRGLRSSYEQYF
TGTGCCTGGAGGGGGCTCCGATCCTCCTACGAGCAGTACTTC
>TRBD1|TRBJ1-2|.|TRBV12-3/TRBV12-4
CASSWDRGYGYTF
TGTGCCAGCAGTTGGGACAGGGGCTATGGCTACACCTTC
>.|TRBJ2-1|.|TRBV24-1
CATSDLGQNSYNEQFF
TGTGCCACCAGTGATTTAGGACAGAATTCCTACAATGAGCAGTTCTTC
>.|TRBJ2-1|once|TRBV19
CASSMDRLVNEQFF
TGTGCCAGTAGTATGGACCGACTAGTCAATGAGCAGTTCTTC
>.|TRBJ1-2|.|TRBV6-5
CASSPQTGLNYGYTF
TGTGCCAGCAGTCCCCAGACAGGACTCAACTATGGCTACACCTTC
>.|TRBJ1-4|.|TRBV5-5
CASSLPPGFEKLFF
TGTGCCAGCTCTTTACCTCCAGGGTTTGAAAAACTGTTTTTT
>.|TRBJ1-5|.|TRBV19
CASSLGGVVQPQHF
TGTGCCAGTAGCCTGGGAGGGGTAGTGCAGCCCCAGCATTTT
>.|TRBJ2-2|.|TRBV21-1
CASSNKGQGVEGTGELFF
TGTGCCAGCAGCAATAAGGGACAGGGGGTCGAAGGCACCGGGGAGCTGTTTTTT
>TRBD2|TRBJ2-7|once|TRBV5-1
CASSPRTGGRDEQYF
TGCGCCAGCAGCCCCCGCACGGGGGGGCGCGACGAGCAGTACTTC
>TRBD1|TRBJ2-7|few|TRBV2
CASLQDRGYEQYF
TGTGCCAGCCTACAAGACAGGGGCTACGAGCAGTACTTC
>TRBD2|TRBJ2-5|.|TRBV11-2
CASSLASGGGETQYF
TGTGCCAGCAGCTTAGCTAGCGGGGGTGGGGAGACCCAGTACTTC
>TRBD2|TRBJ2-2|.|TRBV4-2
CASGTKTSGGSANTGELFF
TGTGCCAGCGGGACCAAGACTAGCGGGGGGTCCGCGAACACCGGGGAGCTGTTTTTT
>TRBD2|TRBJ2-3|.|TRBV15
CATSRKDYWTSGGPTDTQYF
TGTGCCACCAGCAGGAAAGATTACTGGACTAGCGGGGGGCCCACAGATACGCAGTATTTT
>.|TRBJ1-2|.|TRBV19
CASSIGGWHGGYTF
TGTGCCAGTAGTATAGGAGGGTGGCACGGTGGCTACACCTTC
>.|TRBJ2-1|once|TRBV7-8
CASSRPGPVYNEQFF
TGTGCCAGCAGCCGCCCTGGCCCAGTCTACAATGAGCAGTTCTTC
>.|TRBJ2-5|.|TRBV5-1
CASSLGGGVRETQYF
TGCGCCAGCAGCTTGGGTGGAGGGGTGAGAGAGACCCAGTACTTC
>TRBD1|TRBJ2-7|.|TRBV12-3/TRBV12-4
CASSPGQAYEQYF
TGTGCCAGCAGTCCGGGACAGGCCTACGAGCAGTACTTC
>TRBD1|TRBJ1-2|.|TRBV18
CASSAGTANYGYTF
TGTGCCAGCTCAGCCGGGACAGCTAACTATGGCTACACCTTC
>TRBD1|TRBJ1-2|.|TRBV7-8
CASSRSGGASYGYTF
TGTGCCAGCAGCCGCTCAGGGGGCGCAAGCTATGGCTACACCTTC
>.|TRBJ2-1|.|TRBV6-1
CASSEVYREQFF
TGTGCCAGCAGTGAAGTTTACCGGGAGCAGTTCTTC
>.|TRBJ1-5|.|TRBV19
CASSRVGGDFGQPQHF
TGTGCCAGTAGTAGGGTGGGAGGGGATTTCGGCCAGCCCCAGCATTTT
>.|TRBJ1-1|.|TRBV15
CATSRRGGKDTEAFF
TGTGCCACCAGCAGGAGGGGGGGCAAGGACACTGAAGCTTTCTTT
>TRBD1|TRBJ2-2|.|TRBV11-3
CASSPGGTNTGELFF
TGTGCCAGCAGTCCAGGGGGCACTAACACCGGGGAGCTGTTTTTT
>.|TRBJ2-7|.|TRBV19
CASSIDPSVGEQYF
TGTGCCAGTAGTATAGATCCTAGTGTGGGCGAGCAGTACTTC
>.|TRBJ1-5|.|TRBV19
CASSIVGQFSNQPQHF
TGTGCCAGTAGTATAGTTGGGCAGTTTAGCAATCAGCCCCAGCATTTT
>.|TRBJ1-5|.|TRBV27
CASSLYGGGPQHF
TGTGCCAGCAGTTTGTATGGAGGAGGGCCCCAGCATTTT
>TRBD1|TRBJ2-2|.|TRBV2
CASRGDRNTGELFF
TGTGCCAGCAGGGGGGACAGGAACACCGGGGAGCTGTTTTTT
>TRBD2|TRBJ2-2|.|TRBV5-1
CASSLDSSGGASGGELFF
TGCGCCAGCAGCTTGGATTCTAGCGGGGGCGCTTCTGGCGGGGAGCTGTTTTTT
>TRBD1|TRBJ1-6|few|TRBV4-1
CASRSGGITGDNSPLHF
TGCGCCAGCAGGAGCGGTGGTATTACAGGGGATAATTCACCCCTCCACTTT
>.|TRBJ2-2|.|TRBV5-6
CASSFYRAYTGELFF
TGTGCCAGCAGCTTTTACAGGGCGTACACCGGGGAGCTGTTTTTT
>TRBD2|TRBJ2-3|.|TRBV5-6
CASSHSRTSGGNTDTQYF
TGTGCCAGCAGCCACTCCCGGACTAGCGGGGGGAACACAGATACGCAGTATTTT
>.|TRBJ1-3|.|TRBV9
CASSVGGYSGNTIYF
TGTGCCAGCAGCGTAGGCGGGTACTCGGGAAACACCATATATTTT
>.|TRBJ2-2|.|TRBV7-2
CASSPAGHTGELFF
TGTGCCAGCAGCCCCGCGGGACACACCGGGGAGCTGTTTTTT
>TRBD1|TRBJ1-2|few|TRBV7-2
CASSWDRGMYGYTF
TGTGCCAGCAGCTGGGACAGGGGGATGTATGGCTACACCTTC
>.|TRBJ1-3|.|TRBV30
CAWSVLQKLSLGNTIYF
TGTGCCTGGAGTGTATTACAGAAGTTGAGTCTTGGAAACACCATATATTTT
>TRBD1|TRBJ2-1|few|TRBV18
CASSPGTVYNEQFF
TGTGCCAGCTCCCCCGGGACAGTTTACAATGAGCAGTTCTTC
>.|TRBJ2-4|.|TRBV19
CASIEHTFAKNIQYF
TGTGCCAGTATCGAACATACATTTGCCAAAAACATTCAGTACTTC
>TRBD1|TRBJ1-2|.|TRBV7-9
CASSLATGDYGYTF
TGTGCCAGCAGCTTAGCCACAGGGGACTATGGCTACACCTTC
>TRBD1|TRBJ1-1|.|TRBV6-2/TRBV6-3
CASSWTGQERVAFF
TGTGCCAGCAGCTGGACGGGACAGGAAAGAGTAGCTTTCTTT
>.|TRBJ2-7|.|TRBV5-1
CASSLGSGEMNYEQYF
TGCGCCAGCAGCTTGGGATCGGGAGAGATGAACTACGAGCAGTACTTC